These 21 T cell receptor beta chains came from one sample sequenced in a study of blood T cell repertoires in COVID-19. Assay: immunoSEQ multiplex PCR; the TCRdb copy retains only in-frame clones and omits some. There are over 150,000 clones in the sample; around four fifths occur only once, and 7.3% lies in the top ten. Sequenced material: PBMCs or T cells enriched from blood (not recorded which). The receptors here all came from a man aged 50-60 years who had recovered from COVID-19.

This chain joins TRBV5-1 and TRBJ2-7, with 9 bases fitting TRBD1. The CDR3 consists of 15 residues. Germline loops: CDR1 SGHRS, CDR2 YFSETQ. V lost 4 bases and J lost 2; bases outside the gene matches: 7. The CDR3 here is CASSPRQGVPYEQYF. The CDR3 DNA reads TGCGCCAGCAGCCCCAGACAGGGGGTTCCCTACGAGCAGTACTTC.

This chain connects TRBV2 to TRBJ1-1; possibly TRBD1 for D (6 bases). CDR1 is SNHLY and CDR2 is FYNNEI in the germline V gene. The CDR3 is 13 residues long. V was shortened by 8 bases and J by 5 bases, with 15 bases between the two germline ends. The CDR3 protein is CASSMQRGTEAFF. As DNA, the CDR3 is TGTGCCAGCTCGATGCAAAGGGGGACTGAAGCTTTCTTT.

V is TRBV6-2 or TRBV6-3 and J is TRBJ1-2; D is unclear. The CDR3 contains 12 residues. V was clipped by 5 bases and J by 4 bases, with 8 bases between them. The germline CDR1 and CDR2 sequences are MNHEY and SVGEGT. The CDR3 bases are TGTGCCAGCAGTCAAGCGGGCTATGGCTACACCTTC. It specifies CASSQAGYGYTF.

CDR3 sequence reads: CASSYGSNYGYTF. CDR3 coding DNA: TGCGCCAGCAGCTACGGGAGTAACTATGGCTACACCTTC. V is TRBV5-1 and J is TRBJ1-2, with no clear D. CDR1 and CDR2 from the germline V gene are SGHRS and YFSETQ. Trimming took 3 bases from V and 1 from J, leaving 7 bases between them. The length of the CDR3 is 13 residues.

The rearrangement uses TRBV7-2 and TRBJ1-1, with D unclear. Germline assignment: CDR1 SGHTA and CDR2 FQGNSA. CDR3 length equals 16 residues. Trimming pared 1 base from V and 1 base from J, leaving 13 bases between. Written as DNA, the CDR3 is TGTGCCAGCAGCTTAGGCAGTGAGGGCAGGAACACTGAAGCTTTCTTT. This sequence encodes CASSLGSEGRNTEAFF.

Only a few counts were recorded for this clone. This chain uses TRBV28 with TRBJ1-5, with D possibly TRBD1 on 5 matching bases. The V end was cut by 3 bases, the J end by 1 base, with 13 bases between. Per germline, CDR1 MDHEN and CDR2 SYDVKM. The CDR3 covers 16 residues. The CDR3 DNA reads as TGTGCCAGCAGTTTGGCCGGGGGGTCGAGCAATCAGCCCCAGCATTTT. Translation: CASSLAGGSSNQPQHF.

This clone was detected only once. This sequence joins TRBV12-5 and TRBJ1-5; 7 bases line up with TRBD1. Germline V gene sequence: CDR1 LGHNT, CDR2 FRNRAP. The ends lost 1 base at V and 3 bases at J; junction bases unmatched: 3. The CDR3 has 15 residues. DNA of the CDR3: TGTGCTAGTGGTTTGGGAGGGGGCCTCAATCAGCCCCAGCATTTT. As protein: CASGLGGGLNQPQHF.

The CDR3 nucleotides read TGTGCCAGCAGCTCCTTGTGGGGGACAGGGGTCTACGAGCAGTACTTC. It is translated as CASSSLWGTGVYEQYF. The V and J genes are TRBV7-9 and TRBJ2-7; 10 bases map to TRBD1. Germline V CDR1 and CDR2: SEHNR, FQNEAQ (reference sequence). The CDR3 is 16 amino acids. The V and J ends lost 4 bases and 3 bases, in that order; junction bases with no gene match: 9. The full variable domain, with the rest looked up from reference TRBV7-9 and TRBJ2-7, is DTGVSQNPRHKITKRGQNVTFRCDPISEHNRLYWYRQTLGQGPEFLTYFQNEAQLEKSRLLSDRFSAERPKGSFSTLEIQRTEQGDSAMYLCASSSLWGTGVYEQYFGPGTRLTVT.

The chain links TRBV7-9 to TRBJ1-3; D ambiguous. This CDR3 is built from 13 residues. CDR1 SEHNR and CDR2 FQNEAQ come from the germline V gene (reference sequence). V was pared by 8 bases and J by 2 bases, with 10 bases between. The CDR3 here is CASRDGTGNTIYF. DNA for the CDR3: TGTGCCAGCCGCGACGGGACTGGAAACACCATATATTTT. The whole variable domain, remainder taken from reference TRBV7-9 and TRBJ1-3, is DTGVSQNPRHKITKRGQNVTFRCDPISEHNRLYWYRQTLGQGPEFLTYFQNEAQLEKSRLLSDRFSAERPKGSFSTLEIQRTEQGDSAMYLCASRDGTGNTIYFGEGSWLTVV.

The chain uses TRBV11-3 and TRBJ2-4; a weak D match, TRBD2 (6 bases). The CDR3 runs to 13 residues. The V gene's germline CDR1 is SGHNT and CDR2 YENEEA. Trimming stripped 5 bases from V and 11 bases from J, with 16 bases between. Here the CDR3 reads CASSHGWSGVQYF. The CDR3 region has the DNA TGTGCCAGCAGCCACGGATGGTCGGGGGTTCAGTACTTC.

CDR3 protein: CASSSRAGGANTGELFF. The CDR3 DNA reads TGTGCCAGCAGCTCGCGGGCTGGGGGGGCGAACACCGGGGAGCTGTTTTTT. This chain joins TRBV7-2 and TRBJ2-2; 7 bases are shared with TRBD2. The V gene end was trimmed by 4 bases and the J gene end by 0 bases; junction bases not matched to a gene: 8. The germline CDR1 and CDR2 sequences are SGHTA and FQGNSA. The CDR3 totals 17 residues.

The V call is TRBV19, the J call TRBJ2-7; D may be TRBD1 (6 bases). CDR3 length: 14 residues. V was cut by 8 bases and J by 2 bases, with 16 bases left in between. Germline loops: CDR1 LNHDA, CDR2 SQIVND (reference sequence). The CDR3 loop reads CASSRGRGPYEQYF. CDR3 nucleotides: TGTGCCAGTTCAAGGGGCAGGGGTCCCTACGAGCAGTACTTC. Based on the CDR3 plus reference TRBV19 and TRBJ2-7, the full variable domain is DGGITQSPKYLFRKEGQNVTLSCEQNLNHDAMYWYRQDPGQGLRLIYYSQIVNDFQKGDIAEGYSVSREKKESFPLTVTSAQKNPTAFYLCASSRGRGPYEQYFGPGTRLTVT.

V usage is TRBV5-5 and J usage is TRBJ2-7; unclear D gene. CDR3 length: 14 amino acids. The V gene lost 2 bases and the J gene lost 1 base, with 10 bases spanning the gap. The germline V gene encodes CDR1 SGHKS and CDR2 YYEKEE (reference sequence). The CDR3 sequence is CASSFQAGSYEQYF. The CDR3 DNA reads TGTGCCAGCAGCTTTCAGGCAGGTTCCTACGAGCAGTACTTC. The full variable domain, its missing parts supplied by reference TRBV5-5 and TRBJ2-7, is DAGVTQSPTHLIKTRGQQVTLRCSPISGHKSVSWYQQVLGQGPQFIFQYYEKEERGRGNFPDRFSARQFPNYSSELNVNALLLGDSALYLCASSFQAGSYEQYFGPGTRLTVT.

The V gene is TRBV18, the J gene TRBJ1-1, with TRBD1 matching 9 bases. Germline V gene sequence: CDR1 KGHSH, CDR2 LQKENI. The length of the CDR3 is 14 residues. With 3 bases clipped from V and 4 bases from J, the junction kept 3 bases outside the gene matches. In DNA form, the CDR3 reads TGTGCCAGCTCACCCCAGACAGGGGGCACTGAAGCTTTCTTT. Encoded protein: CASSPQTGGTEAFF.

Only a few counts were recorded for this clone. The DNA of the CDR3 is TGTGCCATCAGTGACAAGCCACCCTCCTATAATTCACCCCTCCACTTT. Its protein is CAISDKPPSYNSPLHF. The chain couples TRBV10-3 to TRBJ1-6; D is unresolved. Trimming took 3 bases from V and 0 from J, leaving 9 bases between them. This CDR3 is 16 amino acids long. The germline CDR1 and CDR2 sequences are ENHRY and SYGVKD.

The sample holds a few counts of this clone. The rearrangement links TRBV5-5 to TRBJ1-2; no clear D. This CDR3 region has 12 residues. Germline V gene data show CDR1 as SGHKS and CDR2 as YYEKEE (reference sequence). V gave up 4 bases and J gave up 1 base, with 5 bases separating them. CDR3 amino acids: CASSIRNYGYTF. The CDR3 DNA sequence: TGTGCCAGCAGCATTCGTAACTATGGCTACACCTTC.

This chain connects TRBV4-3 to TRBJ2-5, with D possibly matching TRBD1 (6 bases). From germline, CDR1 is LGHNA and CDR2 YSLEER. The CDR3 spans 17 residues. V shed 0 bases and J shed 5 bases, with 19 bases lying between them. CDR3 amino acids: CASSQDLWGPLGETQYF. CDR3 in DNA: TGCGCCAGCAGCCAAGATCTTTGGGGGCCCCTGGGTGAGACCCAGTACTTC.

The chain combines TRBV12-3 or TRBV12-4 with TRBJ2-1, with a weak D call TRBD2 (6 bases). This CDR3 has 13 amino acids. V lost 8 bases, J lost 7 bases, and 15 bases lay in between. For the CDR3, the DNA is TGTGCCAGCGGGGACTTTGGGGTGAATGAGCAGTTCTTC. Its protein is CASGDFGVNEQFF.

The chain recombines TRBV11-2 with TRBJ1-1, with D unresolved. Germline-derived CDR1 and CDR2 are SGHAT and FQNNGV. CDR3 size: 12 residues. Trimming left V 5 bases short and J 2 bases short, with 6 bases between. The chain's CDR3 is CASSPLNTEAFF. CDR3 DNA sequence: TGTGCCAGCAGCCCCCTCAACACTGAAGCTTTCTTT.

The rearrangement joins TRBV5-5 to TRBJ1-1, with no clear D. Trimming took 1 base from V and 8 from J, leaving 12 bases between them. Germline values: CDR1 SGHKS, CDR2 YYEKEE (reference sequence). This CDR3 contains 13 residues. Here the CDR3 DNA reads TGTGCCAGCAGCTTGTCCACAGCCCCCGAAGCTTTCTTT. Translating it yields CASSLSTAPEAFF.

The genes are TRBV4-1 and TRBJ2-7; 9 positions agree with TRBD1. Germline V gene lookup returns CDR1 MGHRA and CDR2 YSYEKL. The CDR3 spans 16 residues. V shed 1 base and J 4 bases; nucleotides not matched to a gene: 8. CDR3: CASSQVSGTGWYEQYF. The CDR3, as DNA: TGCGCCAGCAGCCAAGTATCTGGGACAGGGTGGTACGAGCAGTACTTC.